This TCR beta chain appears in the sequencing data of a study of T cell responses to AZD1222 COVID-19 vaccine. Study-wide background: It was second doses at about 4 or about 12 weeks that were pooled.

Germline trimming cut 5 bases from V and 3 bases from J; bases unmatched to any gene: 3. CDR1 is ENHRY and CDR2 is SYGVKD in the germline V gene. The CDR3 has 14 residues. Produced via immunoSEQ multiplex PCR; TCRdb's table is partial and in-frame only. The profile shows around 140,000 clones, approximately 94% of them singletons. Study-wide results and limits: The sample set comprised mostly white British donors with more females, and clonal diversity was possibly underestimated. Seropositive status at baseline applied to only six AZD1222 recipients.

This clone was detected once. As yet, its antigen is unknown. The sequence was collected from an adult in good health. V is TRBV10-3 and J is TRBJ1-4, with 7 bases lining up with TRBD1. Sequences were derived from peripheral blood, sampled on day 0 of AZD1222 vaccination. The CDR3 nucleotides read TGTGCCATCAGTACAGGGGACCCTAATGAAAAACTGTTTTTT. Encoded protein: CAISTGDPNEKLFF.